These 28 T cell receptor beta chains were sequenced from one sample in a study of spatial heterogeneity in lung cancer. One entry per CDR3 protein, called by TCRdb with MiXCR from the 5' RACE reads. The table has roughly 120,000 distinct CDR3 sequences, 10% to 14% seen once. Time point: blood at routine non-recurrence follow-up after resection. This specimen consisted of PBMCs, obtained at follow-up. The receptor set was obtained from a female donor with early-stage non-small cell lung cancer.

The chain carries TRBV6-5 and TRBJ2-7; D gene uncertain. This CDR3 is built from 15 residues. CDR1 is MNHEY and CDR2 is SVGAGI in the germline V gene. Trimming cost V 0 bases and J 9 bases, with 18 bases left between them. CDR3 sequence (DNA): TGTGCCAGCAGTTACTCGACATATCCTACGAGTAGGCAGTACTTC. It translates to CASSYSTYPTSRQYF.

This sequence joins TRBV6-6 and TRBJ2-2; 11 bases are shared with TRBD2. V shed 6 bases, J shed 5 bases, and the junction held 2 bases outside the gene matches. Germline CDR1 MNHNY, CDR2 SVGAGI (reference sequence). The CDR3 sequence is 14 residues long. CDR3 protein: CASRGTSGTGELFF. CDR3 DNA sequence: TGTGCCAGCAGGGGGACTAGCGGTACCGGGGAGCTGTTTTTT.

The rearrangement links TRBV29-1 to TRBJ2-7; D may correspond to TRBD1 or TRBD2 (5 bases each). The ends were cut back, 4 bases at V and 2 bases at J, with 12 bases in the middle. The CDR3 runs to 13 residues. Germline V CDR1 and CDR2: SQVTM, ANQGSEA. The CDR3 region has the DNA TGCAGCGTTGTGGGCAGGGACCCCTACGAGCAGTACTTC. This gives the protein CSVVGRDPYEQYF.

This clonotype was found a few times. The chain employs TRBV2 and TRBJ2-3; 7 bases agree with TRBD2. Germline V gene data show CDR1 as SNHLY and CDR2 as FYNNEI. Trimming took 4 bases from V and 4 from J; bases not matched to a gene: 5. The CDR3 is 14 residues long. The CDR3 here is CASSARTSPDTQYF. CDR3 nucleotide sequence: TGTGCCAGCAGTGCGCGGACTAGTCCAGATACGCAGTATTTT. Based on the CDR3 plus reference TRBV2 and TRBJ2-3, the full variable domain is EPEVTQTPSHQVTQMGQEVILRCVPISNHLYFYWYRQILGQKVEFLVSFYNNEISEKSEIFDDQFSVERPDGSNFTLKIRSTKLEDSAMYFCASSARTSPDTQYFGPGTRLTVL.

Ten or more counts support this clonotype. The CDR3 nucleotides read TGTGCCAGCAGCGTATCTCCGTTTCCAAACACCGGGGAGCTGTTTTTT. It yields the protein CASSVSPFPNTGELFF. The J gene is TRBJ2-2, the V gene TRBV9; D unclear. Germline lookup yields CDR1 SGDLS and CDR2 YYNGEE. V was shortened by 1 base and J by 2 bases, with 12 bases between the two germline ends. The CDR3 has 16 amino acids. The variable domain in full, with the rest retrieved from reference TRBV9 and TRBJ2-2, is DSGVTQTPKHLITATGQRVTLRCSPRSGDLSVYWYQQSLDQGLQFLIQYYNGEERAKGNILERFSAQQFPDLHSELNLSSLELGDSALYFCASSVSPFPNTGELFFGEGSRLTVL.

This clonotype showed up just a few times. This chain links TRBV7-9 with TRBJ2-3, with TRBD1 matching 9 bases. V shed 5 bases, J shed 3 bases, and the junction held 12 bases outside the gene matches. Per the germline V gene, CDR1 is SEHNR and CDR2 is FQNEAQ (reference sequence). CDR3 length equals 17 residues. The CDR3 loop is CASSQRNRGRGTDTQYF. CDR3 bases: TGTGCCAGCAGCCAACGAAACAGGGGGCGCGGGACAGATACGCAGTATTTT.

CDR3 bases: TGCGCCAGCAGCTTGTCTTGGGGCTACGAGCAGTACGTC. Translating gives CASSLSWGYEQYV. The V gene is TRBV5-1, the J gene TRBJ2-7, with no clear D. Between the trimmed V and J ends, which lost 1 base and 3 bases, there was a span of 8 bases. Per the germline V gene, CDR1 is SGHRS and CDR2 is YFSETQ. This CDR3 is 13 amino acids long.

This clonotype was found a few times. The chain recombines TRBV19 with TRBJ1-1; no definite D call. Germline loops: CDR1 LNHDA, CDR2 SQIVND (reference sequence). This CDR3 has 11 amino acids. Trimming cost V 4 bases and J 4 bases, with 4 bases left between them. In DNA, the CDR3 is TGTGCCAGTAGTAGGCCCACTGAAGCTTTCTTT. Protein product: CASSRPTEAFF.

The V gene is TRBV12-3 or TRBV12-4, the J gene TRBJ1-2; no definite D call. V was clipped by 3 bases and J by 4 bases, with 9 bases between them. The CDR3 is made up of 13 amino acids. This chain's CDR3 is CASSFKSLYGYTF. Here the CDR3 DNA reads TGTGCCAGCAGTTTCAAGAGTCTCTATGGCTACACCTTC.

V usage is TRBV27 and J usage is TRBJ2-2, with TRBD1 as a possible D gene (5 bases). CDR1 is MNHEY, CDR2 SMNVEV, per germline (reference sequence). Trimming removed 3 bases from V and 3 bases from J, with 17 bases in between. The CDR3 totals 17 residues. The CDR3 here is CASSFYSWEGDTGELFF. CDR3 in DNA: TGTGCCAGCAGTTTCTACTCATGGGAAGGGGACACCGGGGAGCTGTTTTTT.

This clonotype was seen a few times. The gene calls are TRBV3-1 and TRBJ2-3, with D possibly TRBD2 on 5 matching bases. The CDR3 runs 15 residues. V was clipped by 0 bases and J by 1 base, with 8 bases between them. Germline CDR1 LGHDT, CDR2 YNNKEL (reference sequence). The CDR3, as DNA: TGTGCCAGCAGCCAAGATGGACTGGGCACAGATACGCAGTATTTT. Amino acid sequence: CASSQDGLGTDTQYF.

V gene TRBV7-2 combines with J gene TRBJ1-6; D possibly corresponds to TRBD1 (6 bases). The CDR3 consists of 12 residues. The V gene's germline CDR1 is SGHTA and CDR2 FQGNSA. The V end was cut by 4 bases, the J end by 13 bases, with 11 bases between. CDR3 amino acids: CASSSADRPLHF. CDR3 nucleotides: TGTGCCAGCAGCTCGGCCGACAGGCCCCTCCACTTT.

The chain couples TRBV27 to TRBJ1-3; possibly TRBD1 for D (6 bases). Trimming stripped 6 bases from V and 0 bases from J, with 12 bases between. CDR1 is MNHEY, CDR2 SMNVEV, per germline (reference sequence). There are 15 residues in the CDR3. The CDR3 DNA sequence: TGTGCCAGCAGCCCCTGGGGGGCCTCTGGAAACACCATATATTTT. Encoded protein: CASSPWGASGNTIYF.

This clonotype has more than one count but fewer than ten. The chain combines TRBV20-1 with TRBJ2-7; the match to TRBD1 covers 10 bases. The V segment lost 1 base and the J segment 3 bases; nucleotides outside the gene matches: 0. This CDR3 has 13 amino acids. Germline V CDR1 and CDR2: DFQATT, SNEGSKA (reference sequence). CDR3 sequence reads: CSARGDRGYEQYV. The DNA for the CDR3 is TGCAGTGCTAGAGGGGACAGGGGCTACGAGCAGTACGTC.

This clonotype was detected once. CDR3 DNA: TGTGCCAGCACTAGACTAGCGAGCAATGAGCAGTTCTTC. Translating it yields CASTRLASNEQFF. The chain combines TRBV2 with TRBJ2-1; 8 bases fit TRBD2. Trimming took 7 bases from V and 6 from J; bases not matched to a gene: 5. This CDR3 comprises 13 residues. The V gene's germline CDR1 is SNHLY and CDR2 FYNNEI.

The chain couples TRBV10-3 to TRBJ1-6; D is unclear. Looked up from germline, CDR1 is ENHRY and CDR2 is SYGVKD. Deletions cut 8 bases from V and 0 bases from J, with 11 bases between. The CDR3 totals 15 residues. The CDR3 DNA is TGTGCCATCGGATCAGCGAGCTCCTATAATTCACCCCTCCACTTT. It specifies CAIGSASSYNSPLHF.

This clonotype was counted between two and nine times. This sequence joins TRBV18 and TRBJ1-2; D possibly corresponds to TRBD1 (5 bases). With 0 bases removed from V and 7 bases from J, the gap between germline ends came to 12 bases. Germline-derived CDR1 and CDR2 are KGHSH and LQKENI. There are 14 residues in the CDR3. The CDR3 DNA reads TGTGCCAGCTCACCACCCGTAGGGGCATCTGGCTACACCTTC. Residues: CASSPPVGASGYTF. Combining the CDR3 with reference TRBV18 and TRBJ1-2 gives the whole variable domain NAGVMQNPRHLVRRRGQEARLRCSPMKGHSHVYWYRQLPEEGLKFMVYLQKENIIDESGMPKERFSAEFPKEGPSILRIQQVVRGDSAAYFCASSPPVGASGYTFGSGTRLTVV.

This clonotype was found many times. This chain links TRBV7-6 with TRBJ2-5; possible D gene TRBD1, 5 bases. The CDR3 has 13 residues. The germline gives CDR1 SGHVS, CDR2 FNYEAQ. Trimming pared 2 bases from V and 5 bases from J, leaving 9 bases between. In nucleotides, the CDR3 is TGTGCCAGCAGCTTATCCAGGGTTGAGACCCAGTACTTC. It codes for CASSLSRVETQYF.

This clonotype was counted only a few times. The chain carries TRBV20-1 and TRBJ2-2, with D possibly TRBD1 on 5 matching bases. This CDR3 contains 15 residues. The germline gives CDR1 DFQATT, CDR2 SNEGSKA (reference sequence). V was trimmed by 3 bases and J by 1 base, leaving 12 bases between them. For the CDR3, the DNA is TGCAGTGCTAGGGACAAAACCAAGAACACCGGGGAGCTGTTTTTT. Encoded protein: CSARDKTKNTGELFF.

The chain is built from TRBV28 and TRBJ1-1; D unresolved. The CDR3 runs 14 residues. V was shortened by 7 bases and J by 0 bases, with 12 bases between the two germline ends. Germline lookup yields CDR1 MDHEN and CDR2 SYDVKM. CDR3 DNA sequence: TGTGCCAGCATTGCGGGGTACATGAACACTGAAGCTTTCTTT. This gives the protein CASIAGYMNTEAFF.

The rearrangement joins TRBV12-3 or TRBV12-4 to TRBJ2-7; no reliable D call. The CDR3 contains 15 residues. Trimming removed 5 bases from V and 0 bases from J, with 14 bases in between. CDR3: CASSPGSAGSYEQYV. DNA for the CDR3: TGTGCCAGCAGTCCCGGGTCTGCAGGCTCCTACGAGCAGTACGTC.

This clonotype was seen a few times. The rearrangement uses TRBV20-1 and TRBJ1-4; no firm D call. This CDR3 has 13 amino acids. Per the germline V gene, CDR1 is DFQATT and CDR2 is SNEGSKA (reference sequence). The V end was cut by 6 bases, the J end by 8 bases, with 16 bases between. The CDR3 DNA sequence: TGCAGTGCCCACCGCGGAGGAGGAGAAAAACTGTTTTTT. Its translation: CSAHRGGGEKLFF.

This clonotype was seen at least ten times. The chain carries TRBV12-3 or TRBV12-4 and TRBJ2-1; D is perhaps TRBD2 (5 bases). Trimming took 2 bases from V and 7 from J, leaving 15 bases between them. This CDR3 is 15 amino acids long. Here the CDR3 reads CASSLSGTWDNEQFF. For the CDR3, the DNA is TGTGCCAGCAGTTTAAGCGGAACTTGGGATAATGAGCAGTTCTTC.

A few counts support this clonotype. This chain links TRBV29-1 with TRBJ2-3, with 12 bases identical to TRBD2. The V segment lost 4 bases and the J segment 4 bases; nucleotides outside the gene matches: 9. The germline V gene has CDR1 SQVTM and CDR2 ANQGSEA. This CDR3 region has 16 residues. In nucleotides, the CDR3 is TGCAGCGTTGGCGTGCCTAGCGGGAGGGTTTCAGATACGCAGTATTTT. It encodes CSVGVPSGRVSDTQYF.

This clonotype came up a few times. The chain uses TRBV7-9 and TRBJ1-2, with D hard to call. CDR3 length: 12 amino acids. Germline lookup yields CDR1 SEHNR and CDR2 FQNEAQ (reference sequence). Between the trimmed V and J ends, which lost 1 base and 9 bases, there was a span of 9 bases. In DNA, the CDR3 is TGTGCCAGCAGCTTAGTGGAGTCTAGCTACACCTTC. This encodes CASSLVESSYTF.

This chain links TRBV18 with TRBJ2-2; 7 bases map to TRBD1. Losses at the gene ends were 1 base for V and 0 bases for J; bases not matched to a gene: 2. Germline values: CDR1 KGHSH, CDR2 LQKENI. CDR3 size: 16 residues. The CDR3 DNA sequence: TGTGCCAGCTCACCACAGGGGGCTCCGAACACCGGGGAGCTGTTTTTT. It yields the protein CASSPQGAPNTGELFF.

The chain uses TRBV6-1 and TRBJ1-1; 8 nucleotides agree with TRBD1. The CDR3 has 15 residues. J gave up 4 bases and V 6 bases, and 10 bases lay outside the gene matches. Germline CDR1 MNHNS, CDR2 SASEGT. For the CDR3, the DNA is TGTGCCAGCAGACAGGGGGAAGTCGGGACCACTGAAGCTTTCTTT. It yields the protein CASRQGEVGTTEAFF.

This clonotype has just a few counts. The CDR3 loop is CASSLGTDPSGRHF. The CDR3 DNA sequence: TGCGCCAGCAGTCTTGGGACCGACCCTTCGGGGCGGCATTTT. The rearrangement uses TRBV23-1 and TRBJ1-5; D is possibly TRBD1 (5 bases). TRBV23-1 belongs to the ORF category, with a function that is uncertain. The CDR3 sequence is 14 residues long. Deletions cut 4 bases from V and 15 bases from J, with 22 bases between.